These T cell receptor beta chains were read from a single sample in a study of T-cell memory formation after mild COVID-19. Each CDR3 protein gets one entry after TCRdb re-called the 5' RACE reads with MiXCR. This table has around 49,000 distinct CDR3 sequences, less than 35% appearing once. The sample comprised PBMCs or a T cell subset sorted from them (not recorded which). These receptors originate from a man younger than 30 who had mild COVID-19 (a few samples of this study predate the infection). Cell type and time point are not known. Both conserved end residues are part of each CDR3. The D gene is left open where the match is weak. A clone size is listed for some rows: how often the clone was seen (once, few, many), or a class if it is expanded.

size,V,J,D,DNA,CDR3
.,TRBV5-1,TRBJ2-3,.,TGCGCCAGCAGCTTTTTAGAGAATCGGGTCCCGCAGTATTTT,CASSFLENRVPQYF
.,TRBV7-2,TRBJ2-3,.,TGTGCCAGCAGCCAGGAGATAGGACTCACAGATACGCAGTATTTT,CASSQEIGLTDTQYF
.,TRBV7-9,TRBJ1-6,.,TGTGCCAGCAGCTCCAAACGGACACAATCTATTCCACCCCTCCACTTT,CASSSKRTQSIPPLHF
once,TRBV7-9,TRBJ2-4,TRBD1,TGTGCCAGCAGTTCTACAGGGGGGACCGCCAAAAACATTCAGTACTTC,CASSSTGGTAKNIQYF
few,TRBV7-2,TRBJ2-1,TRBD2,TGTGCCAGCAGCTTGCGGACCCTAGCGGGGTCTGAGCAGTTCTTC,CASSLRTLAGSEQFF
few,TRBV4-2,TRBJ2-1,.,TGTGCCAGCAGCCAACCCCTGGGGGACATGTTATACAATGAGCAGTTCTTC,CASSQPLGDMLYNEQFF
.,TRBV4-2,TRBJ2-1,TRBD2,TGTGCCAGCAGTCGACCGGGACTACGCAATGAGCAGTTCTTC,CASSRPGLRNEQFF
.,TRBV7-2,TRBJ2-7,.,TGTGCCAGCAGCCCCGGACTCCACTACGAGCAGTACTTC,CASSPGLHYEQYF
.,TRBV3-1,TRBJ2-1,TRBD2,TGTGCCAGCCACGAAGCGGGGGCTTACAATGAGCAGTTCTTC,CASHEAGAYNEQFF
.,TRBV7-3,TRBJ2-3,.,TGTGCCAGCAGCTCGGATACTCTCACAGATACGCAGTATTTT,CASSSDTLTDTQYF
many,TRBV6-6,TRBJ1-4,.,TGTGCCAGCAGTTACACGGGGGTTGCAACTAATGAAAAACTGTTTTTT,CASSYTGVATNEKLFF
.,TRBV10-1,TRBJ2-7,.,TGCGCCAGCAGCGCCGCGGGACACCCCTACGAGCAGTACTTC,CASSAAGHPYEQYF
.,TRBV12-5,TRBJ1-1,TRBD1,TGTGCTAGTGGTGCGGGACAGGGGGGGAGAATGAACACTGAAGCTTTCTTT,CASGAGQGGRMNTEAFF
.,TRBV6-2/TRBV6-3,TRBJ2-1,.,TGTGCCAGCAGTTACGGACTCCTTGCCCGGGATGAGCAGTTCTTC,CASSYGLLARDEQFF
few,TRBV9,TRBJ2-2,.,TGTGCCAGCAGCGTAGGAAGCGCCGGGGAGCTGTTTTTT,CASSVGSAGELFF
few,TRBV7-6,TRBJ2-3,TRBD1,TGTGCCAGCAGCCCGACTGGGGACAGGGGGCAGGATACGCAGTATTTT,CASSPTGDRGQDTQYF
.,TRBV19,TRBJ2-1,TRBD1,TGTGCCAGTAGTATCGCGGACAGGGGTCGAAATGAGCAGTTCTTC,CASSIADRGRNEQFF
.,TRBV5-1,TRBJ1-1,.,TGCGCCAGCAGCTTCTCATCAGGGCGGGCCCAAACTGAAGCTTTCTTT,CASSFSSGRAQTEAFF
few,TRBV4-3,TRBJ1-2,.,TGCGCCAGCAGCCAAGATACCGGGGCTGGTGGCTACACCTTC,CASSQDTGAGGYTF
many,TRBV4-1,TRBJ2-7,.,TGCGCCAGCAGCCAAGATGCAGGGCGTAAATCCTACGAGCAGTACTTC,CASSQDAGRKSYEQYF
few,TRBV3-1,TRBJ2-7,TRBD2,TGTGCCAGCAGCCCCCCACGGGCTAGCGGAACCTACGAGCAGTACTTC,CASSPPRASGTYEQYF
few,TRBV4-1,TRBJ2-1,.,TGCGCCAGCGCCCTTTTCGGGGGCCCTGACAATGAGCAGTTCTTC,CASALFGGPDNEQFF
many,TRBV20-1,TRBJ2-1,.,TGCAGTGCTAGAGCCGAGGAGGGGGCCTACAATGAGCAGTTCTTC,CSARAEEGAYNEQFF
.,TRBV29-1,TRBJ1-2,.,TGCAGCGTAACCGGGGGCTATGGCTACACCTTC,CSVTGGYGYTF
few,TRBV2,TRBJ2-7,.,TGTGCCAGCCGCGATCAGGGCGGCTACGAGCAGTACTTC,CASRDQGGYEQYF
.,TRBV7-3,TRBJ2-5,TRBD2,TGTGCCAGCAGCAGTAGCGGGGGGGCCGGAGAGACCCAGTACTTC,CASSSSGGAGETQYF
few,TRBV12-3/TRBV12-4,TRBJ1-1,.,TGTGCCAGCACTCGGATTACTGAAGCTTTCTTT,CASTRITEAFF
.,TRBV29-1,TRBJ2-5,.,TGCAGCGTTGAAGAGACACTCCAAGAGACCCAGTACTTC,CSVEETLQETQYF
.,TRBV7-2,TRBJ2-3,TRBD2,TGTGCCAGCACCGCCGCGGGGGGGCCGGTAGATACGCAGTATTTT,CASTAAGGPVDTQYF
.,TRBV27,TRBJ2-3,.,TGTGCCAGCAGTTTATTAGGCGGGGAAGCAGATACGCAGTATTTT,CASSLLGGEADTQYF
many,TRBV5-5,TRBJ2-2,TRBD1,TGTGCCAGCAGCTTGCCCGGACAGGAGGACACCGGGGAGCTGTTTTTT,CASSLPGQEDTGELFF
.,TRBV4-1,TRBJ2-5,.,TGCGCCAGCAGCCTGACGGTGAAGCAAGAGACCCAGTACTTC,CASSLTVKQETQYF
many,TRBV6-1,TRBJ2-5,TRBD2,TGTGCCAGCAGTGGACTAGCGGGGGGAGAGACCCAGTACTTC,CASSGLAGGETQYF
.,TRBV7-2,TRBJ2-1,.,TGTGCCAGCAGCCCCCAGGACATTGGGAATGAGCAGTTCTTC,CASSPQDIGNEQFF
.,TRBV3-2,TRBJ2-3,.,TGTGCCAGCAGCCAAAGGGGGACAGGCTACATCCGAGATACGCAGTATTTT,CASSQRGTGYIRDTQYF
few,TRBV20-1,TRBJ2-5,.,TGCAGTGCTAGAGCTGTGGTTGAACAGTTGGAGACCCAGTACTTC,CSARAVVEQLETQYF
.,TRBV15,TRBJ2-1,.,TGTGCCACCAGCACGCAACTCGGGGGGCCGGCCCTGAGCTCCTACAATGAGCAGTTCTTC,CATSTQLGGPALSSYNEQFF
.,TRBV10-1,TRBJ2-2,.,TGCGCCAGCAGTGCGACAGGCGCCGGGGAGCTGTTTTTT,CASSATGAGELFF
.,TRBV24-1,TRBJ2-5,.,TGTGCCGCTCCGCGAGATCGACAGAGGGAGACCCAGTACTTC,CAAPRDRQRETQYF
few,TRBV12-3/TRBV12-4,TRBJ2-7,.,TGTGCCAGCAGTGAGGGTTTTGGGTCCTACGAGCAGTACTTC,CASSEGFGSYEQYF
few,TRBV7-6,TRBJ2-7,TRBD1,TGTGCCAGCAGCGTACCTGGGACAGGGGCCACCTACGAGCAGTACTTC,CASSVPGTGATYEQYF
.,TRBV7-9,TRBJ1-1,.,TGTGCCAGCAGTCCGGACAGCCATGAAGCTTTCTTT,CASSPDSHEAFF